This T cell receptor (beta chain) was identified in a study of blood T cell repertoires in COVID-19. Background on the study: Samples taken during acute and convalescent COVID-19 were collected in the United States, Italy and Spain. PBMCs, B-cell-depleted T cells, or T cells provided the cDNA or gDNA that made up the material.

Enrolled during active infection, Seattle patients were then followed longitudinally. A few counts support this clone. Under the authors' procedure: Amplification of reference gene primers provided the estimated nucleated cell counts. Clones were sequenced by immunoSEQ multiplex PCR, and TCRdb holds only the in-frame ones, with some missing. V and J calls and clone size are those listed in that table; D and trimming were worked out from the DNA. The sample includes about 300,000 clones, roughly 84% seen only once; the top ten take more than 1.1%. CDR3 size: 15 residues. Trimming left V 5 bases short and J 1 base short, with 12 bases between. The germline V gene encodes CDR1 SNHLY and CDR2 FYNNEI.

The chain combines TRBV2 with TRBJ2-1; D is perhaps TRBD2 (6 bases). The TCR was taken from a human donor with COVID-19, enrolled during active disease. The donor label of this sample is uncertain. What was sequenced was peripheral blood. The CDR3 DNA reads TGTGCCAGCAGTCGGGCCGGGACTTCCTACAATGAGCAGTTCTTC. Its protein is CASSRAGTSYNEQFF. Combining the CDR3 with reference TRBV2 and TRBJ2-1 gives the whole variable domain EPEVTQTPSHQVTQMGQEVILRCVPISNHLYFYWYRQILGQKVEFLVSFYNNEISEKSEIFDDQFSVERPDGSNFTLKIRSTKLEDSAMYFCASSRAGTSYNEQFFGPGTRLTVL.